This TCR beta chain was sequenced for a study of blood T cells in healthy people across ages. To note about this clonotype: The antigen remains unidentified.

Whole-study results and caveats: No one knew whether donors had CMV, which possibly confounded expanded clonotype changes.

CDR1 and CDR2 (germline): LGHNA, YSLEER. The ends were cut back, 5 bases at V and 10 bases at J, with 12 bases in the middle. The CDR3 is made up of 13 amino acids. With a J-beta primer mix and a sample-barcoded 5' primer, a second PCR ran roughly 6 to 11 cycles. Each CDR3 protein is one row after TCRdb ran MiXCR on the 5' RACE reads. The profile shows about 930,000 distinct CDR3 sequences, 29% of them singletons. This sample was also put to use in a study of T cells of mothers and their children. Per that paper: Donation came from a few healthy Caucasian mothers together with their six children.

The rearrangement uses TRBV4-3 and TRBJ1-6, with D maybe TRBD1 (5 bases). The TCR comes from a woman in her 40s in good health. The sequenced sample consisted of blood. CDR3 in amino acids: CASSETVSSPLHF. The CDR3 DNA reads TGCGCCAGCAGCGAGACAGTTAGCTCACCCCTCCACTTT.